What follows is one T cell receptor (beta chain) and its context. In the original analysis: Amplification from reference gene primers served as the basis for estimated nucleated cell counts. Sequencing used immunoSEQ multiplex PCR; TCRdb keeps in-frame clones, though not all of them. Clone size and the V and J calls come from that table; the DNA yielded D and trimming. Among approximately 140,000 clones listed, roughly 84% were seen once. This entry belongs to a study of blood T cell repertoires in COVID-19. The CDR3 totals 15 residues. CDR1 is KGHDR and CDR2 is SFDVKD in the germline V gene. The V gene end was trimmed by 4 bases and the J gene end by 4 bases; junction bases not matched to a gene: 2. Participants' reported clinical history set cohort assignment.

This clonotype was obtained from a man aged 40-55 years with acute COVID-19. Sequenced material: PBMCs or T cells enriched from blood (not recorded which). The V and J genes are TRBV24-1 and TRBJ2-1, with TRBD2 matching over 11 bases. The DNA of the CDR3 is TGTGCCACCAGTGAGGGACTAGCGGTTTACAATGAGCAGTTCTTC. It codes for CATSEGLAVYNEQFF.